Listed below are T cell receptor beta chains from one sample, sequenced in a study of technical replicates of blood from a handful of donors. Libraries were prepared by immunoSEQ multiplex PCR; TCRdb keeps only in-frame clonotypes and omits some of them. The sample holds approximately 100,000 clones, roughly 95% seen once. The sequenced material came from T cells isolated from PBMCs. The receptors come from a human donor in good health. Each CDR3 is given with its conserved first and last residue. D genes are given only for firm matches. Clone size is shown for a subset of rows, as once, few, many or a class of expanded clone.

V: TRBV10-3; D: TRBD2; J: TRBJ2-3; size: .; CDR3: CAIASSAGFTDTQYF; DNA: TGTGCCATCGCCTCCTCAGCGGGGTTCACAGATACGCAGTATTTT
V: TRBV11-2; D: TRBD2; J: TRBJ2-2; size: .; CDR3: CASSARLAGALMVTGELFF; DNA: TGTGCCAGCAGCGCGAGACTAGCGGGGGCCCTCATGGTCACCGGGGAGCTGTTTTTT
V: TRBV28; D: TRBD2; J: TRBJ2-1; size: .; CDR3: CASGLAAIYNEQFF; DNA: TGTGCCAGCGGTCTAGCGGCCATTTACAATGAGCAGTTCTTC
V: TRBV28; D: TRBD1; J: TRBJ1-3; size: .; CDR3: CASSFEQGTNTIYF; DNA: TGTGCCAGCAGTTTCGAACAGGGGACAAACACCATATATTTT
V: TRBV20-1; D: .; J: TRBJ2-2; size: .; CDR3: CSALNTGELFF; DNA: TGCAGTGCCTTGAACACCGGGGAGCTGTTTTTT
V: TRBV2; D: TRBD1; J: TRBJ2-7; size: .; CDR3: CASSDGQGYEQYF; DNA: TGTGCCAGCAGTGATGGACAGGGCTACGAGCAGTACTTC
V: TRBV27; D: TRBD2; J: TRBJ2-1; size: .; CDR3: CASSPLGLAEPLSSYNEQFF; DNA: TGTGCCAGCAGTCCCCTTGGACTAGCGGAACCCCTTAGCTCCTACAATGAGCAGTTCTTC
V: TRBV2; D: .; J: TRBJ2-7; size: .; CDR3: CASRSTYEQYF; DNA: TGTGCCAGCAGGAGCACCTACGAGCAGTACTTC
V: TRBV6-5; D: .; J: TRBJ2-1; size: .; CDR3: CASTEISGAYNEQFF; DNA: TGTGCCAGCACCGAAATATCGGGAGCCTACAATGAGCAGTTCTTC
V: TRBV18; D: .; J: TRBJ2-3; size: .; CDR3: CASSAPGKIGTDTQYF; DNA: TGTGCCAGCTCGGCTCCAGGAAAAATCGGCACAGATACGCAGTATTTT
V: TRBV5-3; D: .; J: TRBJ2-7; size: .; CDR3: CARSLRTTSLTDEQYF; DNA: TGTGCCAGAAGCTTGCGGACTACCTCCCTTACCGACGAGCAGTACTTC
V: TRBV6-1; D: TRBD1; J: TRBJ2-1; size: .; CDR3: CASAGQGANEQFF; DNA: TGTGCCAGCGCTGGACAGGGGGCTAATGAGCAGTTCTTC
V: TRBV5-1; D: .; J: TRBJ2-1; size: .; CDR3: CASSLANEQFF; DNA: TGCGCCAGCAGCTTGGCGAATGAGCAGTTCTTC
V: TRBV10-1; D: TRBD1; J: TRBJ2-7; size: .; CDR3: CASSRDRVYEQYF; DNA: TGCGCCAGCTCCCGGGACAGAGTCTACGAGCAGTACTTC
V: TRBV9; D: .; J: TRBJ2-3; size: .; CDR3: CASSVGPPTFTDTQYF; DNA: TGTGCCAGCAGCGTAGGTCCGCCTACCTTCACAGATACGCAGTATTTT
V: TRBV6-1; D: TRBD1; J: TRBJ1-5; size: .; CDR3: CASSSPGQGQPQHF; DNA: TGTGCCAGCAGTTCACCGGGACAGGGTCAGCCCCAGCATTTT
V: TRBV5-4; D: TRBD2; J: TRBJ2-5; size: .; CDR3: CASSKSLADQETQYF; DNA: TGTGCCAGCAGCAAATCTCTAGCGGACCAAGAGACCCAGTACTTC
V: TRBV6-1; D: .; J: TRBJ2-5; size: .; CDR3: CASSSIGEAETQYF; DNA: TGTGCCAGCAGCAGTATAGGGGAGGCAGAGACCCAGTACTTC
V: TRBV6-1; D: .; J: TRBJ1-4; size: .; CDR3: CASSEAHYLGGNEKLFF; DNA: TGTGCCAGCAGTGAAGCACATTACTTGGGGGGAAATGAAAAACTGTTTTTT
V: TRBV27; D: .; J: TRBJ2-6; size: .; CDR3: CASSHPDESVSGANVLTF; DNA: TGTGCCAGCAGCCACCCCGACGAAAGCGTCTCTGGGGCCAACGTCCTGACTTTC
V: TRBV18; D: .; J: TRBJ2-1; size: .; CDR3: CASSPGYVTPNEQFF; DNA: TGTGCCAGCTCACCCGGTTATGTGACTCCCAATGAGCAGTTCTTC
V: TRBV7-8; D: .; J: TRBJ2-1; size: .; CDR3: CASSGKGIQLEQFF; DNA: TGTGCCAGCAGCGGGAAGGGGATCCAGCTAGAGCAGTTCTTC
V: TRBV12-5; D: .; J: TRBJ2-5; size: .; CDR3: CASGLVKGTPEETQYF; DNA: TGTGCTAGTGGTTTGGTAAAGGGGACACCCGAAGAGACCCAGTACTTC
V: TRBV29-1; D: TRBD2; J: TRBJ2-3; size: .; CDR3: CPGLAATDTQYF; DNA: TGCCCCGGACTAGCGGCCACAGATACGCAGTATTTT
V: TRBV7-6; D: TRBD2; J: TRBJ2-1; size: .; CDR3: CASSLHSGLAPYNEQFF; DNA: TGTGCCAGCAGCTTACACTCGGGACTAGCGCCCTACAATGAGCAGTTCTTC
V: TRBV2; D: .; J: TRBJ1-5; size: .; CDR3: CASRPDSSNQPQHF; DNA: TGTGCCAGTAGACCTGACAGTAGCAATCAGCCCCAGCATTTT
V: TRBV9; D: .; J: TRBJ1-2; size: .; CDR3: CASSVDPEGNGYTF; DNA: TGTGCCAGCAGCGTAGATCCGGAGGGGAATGGCTACACCTTC
V: TRBV19; D: TRBD1; J: TRBJ1-5; size: .; CDR3: CASSGTDEYSNQPQHF; DNA: TGTGCCAGTAGTGGGACAGACGAATATAGCAATCAGCCCCAGCATTTT
V: TRBV4-1; D: .; J: TRBJ2-5; size: .; CDR3: CASSRIAEETQYF; DNA: TGCGCCAGCAGCCGTATAGCGGAAGAGACCCAGTACTTC
V: TRBV4-1; D: .; J: TRBJ1-1; size: .; CDR3: CASSHLVLAVGGGRDTEAFF; DNA: TGCGCCAGCAGCCATTTGGTCTTAGCGGTTGGGGGGGGTCGGGATACTGAAGCTTTCTTT
V: TRBV25-1; D: TRBD1; J: TRBJ1-2; size: .; CDR3: CASSPRDRENYGYTF; DNA: TGTGCCAGCAGTCCCCGGGACAGGGAAAACTATGGCTACACCTTC
V: TRBV6-1; D: TRBD1; J: TRBJ1-5; size: .; CDR3: CASTATGTGGQPQHF; DNA: TGTGCCAGCACCGCAACCGGGACAGGAGGGCAGCCCCAGCATTTT
V: TRBV7-9; D: .; J: TRBJ2-5; size: once; CDR3: CASTSSDF; DNA: TGTGCCAGCACTAGCTCGGACTTC
V: TRBV5-1; D: .; J: TRBJ1-1; size: .; CDR3: CASSLGTANTEAFF; DNA: TGCGCCAGCAGCTTAGGTACAGCTAACACTGAAGCTTTCTTT
V: TRBV6-1; D: .; J: TRBJ2-1; size: .; CDR3: CASSPRGAYNEQFF; DNA: TGTGCCAGCAGTCCCCGGGGGGCATACAATGAGCAGTTCTTC
V: TRBV4-2; D: TRBD2; J: TRBJ2-7; size: .; CDR3: CASSQGGNLRGGRRMYEQYF; DNA: TGTGCCAGCAGCCAAGGCGGAAACTTACGCGGCGGGAGAAGGATGTACGAGCAGTACTTC
V: TRBV6-1; D: .; J: TRBJ2-7; size: .; CDR3: CASSYTGYEQYF; DNA: TGTGCCAGCAGTTATACAGGATACGAGCAGTACTTC
V: TRBV4-1; D: TRBD1; J: TRBJ1-2; size: .; CDR3: CASSQPGQGLNYGYTF; DNA: TGCGCCAGCAGCCAACCCGGACAGGGATTGAACTATGGCTACACCTTC
V: TRBV6-5; D: .; J: TRBJ1-6; size: once; CDR3: CASSRTEYNSPLHF; DNA: TGTGCCAGCAGTCGGACAGAGTATAATTCACCCCTCCACTTT
V: TRBV7-3; D: .; J: TRBJ2-7; size: .; CDR3: CASSLGTTYEQYF; DNA: TGTGCCAGCAGCTTGGGCACCACCTACGAGCAGTACTTC
V: TRBV9; D: TRBD2; J: TRBJ2-3; size: .; CDR3: CASSVGVAGGAITQYF; DNA: TGTGCCAGCAGCGTAGGAGTAGCGGGGGGCGCTATTACGCAGTATTTT
V: TRBV21-1; D: .; J: TRBJ1-5; size: .; CDR3: CASRGEGQGASKSNQPQHF; DNA: TGTGCCAGCAGAGGGGAAGGACAGGGGGCGAGTAAAAGCAATCAGCCCCAGCATTTT
V: TRBV6-1; D: .; J: TRBJ1-5; size: once; CDR3: CASSEAPVASNQPQHF; DNA: TGTGCCAGCAGTGAAGCCCCCGTCGCGAGCAATCAGCCCCAGCATTTT
V: TRBV19; D: TRBD1; J: TRBJ1-1; size: .; CDR3: CASSKQGARRTEAFF; DNA: TGTGCCAGCTCAAAACAGGGGGCGAGGAGAACTGAAGCTTTCTTT
V: TRBV7-8; D: .; J: TRBJ2-1; size: .; CDR3: CASSLGLKNEQFF; DNA: TGTGCCAGCAGCTTAGGACTTAAGAATGAGCAGTTCTTC
V: TRBV6-1; D: .; J: TRBJ1-1; size: once; CDR3: CASSSSGTNTEAFF; DNA: TGTGCCAGCAGTTCTAGTGGAACGAACACTGAAGCTTTCTTT
V: TRBV11-2; D: .; J: TRBJ2-7; size: .; CDR3: CASSTPLRGPTSYEQYF; DNA: TGTGCCAGCAGCACCCCGTTAAGAGGTCCTACCTCCTACGAGCAGTACTTC
V: TRBV5-4; D: .; J: TRBJ1-3; size: .; CDR3: CASSSQGDTIYF; DNA: TGTGCCAGCAGCTCACAGGGAGACACCATATATTTT
V: TRBV7-2; D: .; J: TRBJ1-5; size: many; CDR3: CASSTQGTQPQHF; DNA: TGTGCCAGCAGCACGCAGGGAACCCAGCCCCAGCATTTT
V: TRBV4-1; D: .; J: TRBJ1-1; size: few; CDR3: CASSLGQNTEAFF; DNA: TGCGCCAGCAGCCTTGGACAGAACACTGAAGCTTTCTTT
V: TRBV27; D: .; J: TRBJ2-2; size: .; CDR3: CASSLSMDIVNTGELFF; DNA: TGTGCCAGCAGTTTATCGATGGACATCGTTAACACCGGGGAGCTGTTTTTT
V: TRBV30; D: .; J: TRBJ2-1; size: .; CDR3: CAWSATVTNEQFF; DNA: TGTGCCTGGAGTGCCACAGTTACTAATGAGCAGTTCTTC